A selection of T cell receptor beta chains follows, all from one sample in a study of technical replicates of blood from several donors. TCRdb's table, derived via immunoSEQ multiplex PCR, lists solely in-frame clones and lacks some. The table lists about 100,000 clones, over 95% of them singletons. Sequencing was carried out using T cells isolated from PBMCs. The receptors stem from a human donor in good health. The CDR3 runs from the conserved cysteine through the conserved F or W. D genes are given only for firm matches. Not every row has a clone size; where given, it reads once, few, many or a size class.

.,TRBV5-4,TRBJ2-7,TRBD1,TGTGCCAGCAGCCGGACAGGGAGCGCCTACGAGCAGTACTTC,CASSRTGSAYEQYF
.,TRBV27,TRBJ2-6,.,TGTGCCAGCAGTTTACAATTCCAGGCGGGGGCCAACGTCCTGACTTTC,CASSLQFQAGANVLTF
.,TRBV11-2,TRBJ2-1,TRBD2,TGTGCCAGCAGCCAAGAAGCGGGAGGAAATGAGCAGTTCTTC,CASSQEAGGNEQFF
.,TRBV5-6,TRBJ1-2,.,TGTGCCAGCAGCTTGGATTCGGCAGGTAGGAGCTACACCTTC,CASSLDSAGRSYTF
.,TRBV13,TRBJ1-2,.,TGTGCCAGCAGTCAGGGGCTAACTGGGGAGTATGGCTACACCTTC,CASSQGLTGEYGYTF
.,TRBV5-4,TRBJ1-1,.,TGTGCCAGCAGCCAGGCAAGAGGGGGCACTGAAGCTTTCTTT,CASSQARGGTEAFF
.,TRBV4-1,TRBJ2-1,.,TGCGCCAGCAGCCCATTTTCCGGCGGCTACTCCTACAATGAGCAGTTCTTC,CASSPFSGGYSYNEQFF
.,TRBV6-1,TRBJ2-3,TRBD2,TGTGCCAGCAGTGAATTTGGGGAGGGGGATACGCAGTATTTT,CASSEFGEGDTQYF
.,TRBV7-9,TRBJ2-7,TRBD1,TGTGCTTCAGCAGGGACAGTCTACGAGCAGTACTTC,CASAGTVYEQYF
.,TRBV28,TRBJ2-5,TRBD1,TGTGCAACAGGGGGCGTTGGGGAGACCCAGTACTTC,CATGGVGETQYF
.,TRBV21-1,TRBJ2-6,.,TGTGCCAGCAGCAAAGGGACTAGCGGGGTGTCTGGGGCCAACGTCCTGACTTTC,CASSKGTSGVSGANVLTF
.,TRBV7-9,TRBJ2-7,TRBD1,TGTGCCAGCAGCTTAGGGACAGGGGTGAACAACGAGCAGTACTTC,CASSLGTGVNNEQYF
.,TRBV14,TRBJ2-1,TRBD2,TGTGCCAGCAGCCCCCCTCCCCTGCCTACGGGAGGAGAGAATGAGCAGTTCTTC,CASSPPPLPTGGENEQFF
.,TRBV19,TRBJ1-5,.,TGTGCCAGTAGTATAGCCCCCACAGGGCCCCAGCATTTT,CASSIAPTGPQHF
.,TRBV27,TRBJ2-2,TRBD2,TGTGCCAGCAGTACCTATAGCGGGGGGGCCGGGGAGCTGTTTTTT,CASSTYSGGAGELFF
.,TRBV9,TRBJ1-3,.,TGTGCCAGCAGCCAAGATTACAGGGTTTCGGGAAACACCATATATTTT,CASSQDYRVSGNTIYF
.,TRBV5-5,TRBJ2-7,.,TGTGCCAGCAGCCCGGGGGACAGCCGTGGAGGCGAGCAGTACTTC,CASSPGDSRGGEQYF
.,TRBV10-3,TRBJ2-2,.,TGTGCCATCAGTGAAGAGGGATGGACCGGGGAGCTGTTTTTT,CAISEEGWTGELFF
.,TRBV6-1,TRBJ2-3,.,TGTGCCAGCAGTGAAGAGGGGCGCCTTACGAATACGCAGTATTTT,CASSEEGRLTNTQYF
.,TRBV4-1,TRBJ2-2,.,TGCGCCAGCAGTCGACAGGAATTCGACACCGGGGAGCTGTTTTTT,CASSRQEFDTGELFF
once,TRBV6-4,TRBJ2-3,TRBD2,TGTGCCAGCAGTGAAAAAGCGGGGGACACAGATACGCAGTATTTT,CASSEKAGDTDTQYF
.,TRBV28,TRBJ2-1,TRBD2,TGTGCCAGCAGTTTCCTCGCGGGGGGCTCCTACAATGAGCAGTTCTTC,CASSFLAGGSYNEQFF
.,TRBV11-3,TRBJ2-1,TRBD1,TGTGCCAGCAGCCCCTCCGGGACAGGGGGCGGTTTAAATGAGCAGTTCTTC,CASSPSGTGGGLNEQFF
.,TRBV27,TRBJ1-5,.,TGTGCCAGTGGTTTAGGGGGGCAGCCCCAGCATTTT,CASGLGGQPQHF
.,TRBV10-1,TRBJ2-2,.,TGCGCCAGCAGTGAGTTCCTAAGACAGCACACCGGGGAGCTGTTTTTT,CASSEFLRQHTGELFF
once,TRBV28,TRBJ1-2,.,TGTGCCAGCAGTTTATACCCAGCAGCGAACTATGGCTACACCTTC,CASSLYPAANYGYTF
.,TRBV2,TRBJ2-7,TRBD1,TGTGCCAGCAACCCGGGACAGGGGGCTGTCGAGCAGTACTTC,CASNPGQGAVEQYF
.,TRBV19,TRBJ2-7,TRBD1,TGTGCCAGTAGTCTAACATCGGGGACAGGGGCCGAGCAGTACTTC,CASSLTSGTGAEQYF
once,TRBV5-4,TRBJ2-7,TRBD1,TGTGCCAGCAGCACGGGACAGGGGGTTTCCTTATACGAGCAGTACTTC,CASSTGQGVSLYEQYF
.,TRBV10-1,TRBJ2-3,TRBD2,TGCGCCAGCAGTGTATCGGCTAGCGGGGGGCGGACGCAGTATTTT,CASSVSASGGRTQYF
.,TRBV5-5,TRBJ1-3,.,TGTGCCAGCAGCTTGTTTCTACAGAGGGACACCATATATTTT,CASSLFLQRDTIYF
.,TRBV12-5,TRBJ1-1,.,TGTGCTAGTGGTTTGGTACGGGGGGTTCAAGCTTTCTTT,CASGLVRGVQAFF
.,TRBV14,TRBJ2-3,.,TGTGCCAGCAGCCAGGACTACACAGATACGCAGTATTTT,CASSQDYTDTQYF
.,TRBV18,TRBJ2-1,TRBD2,TGTGCCAGCTCACCTTCAAGCGGGAGGGCCTTTGAGCAGTTCTTC,CASSPSSGRAFEQFF
.,TRBV7-3,TRBJ2-3,.,TGTGCCAGCAGCCTTAGCGGCGCCGTGAGGGATACGCAGTATTTT,CASSLSGAVRDTQYF
.,TRBV5-6,TRBJ2-2,TRBD1,TGTGCCAGCAGCTTGGCTGACAGGGGGGCCACCGGGGAGCTGTTTTTT,CASSLADRGATGELFF
.,TRBV7-3,TRBJ2-6,.,TGTGCCAGCAGCCCGGGGTCAGGGGCCAACGTCCTGACTTTC,CASSPGSGANVLTF
.,TRBV2,TRBJ2-1,.,TGTGCCAGCAACTGGGGCTTAAACAATGAGCAGTTCTTC,CASNWGLNNEQFF
.,TRBV27,TRBJ1-1,TRBD1,TGTGCCAGCAGTCCGGACAGGGGGCATGGCACTGAAGCTTTCTTT,CASSPDRGHGTEAFF
.,TRBV20-1,TRBJ1-1,.,TGCAGTGCTAGAGAAAGCGCTGAAGCTTTCTTT,CSARESAEAFF
.,TRBV13,TRBJ1-4,.,TGTGCCAGCAGCTTGGGTCAGGGGCCTAATGAAAAACTGTTTTTT,CASSLGQGPNEKLFF
.,TRBV2,TRBJ1-3,.,TGTGCCACCACGCCGAGCCCTGGAAACACCATATATTTT,CATTPSPGNTIYF
.,TRBV4-1,TRBJ1-1,.,TGCGCCAGCAGCCAAGAACGGGGGAACACTGAAGCTTTCTTT,CASSQERGNTEAFF
.,TRBV5-1,TRBJ2-7,.,TGCGCCAGCAGCGACGGGAGCTCCTACGAGCAGTACTTC,CASSDGSSYEQYF
.,TRBV6-5,TRBJ2-5,.,TGTGCCAGCAGAGCCCAAGAGACCCAGTACTTC,CASRAQETQYF
.,TRBV7-2,TRBJ2-4,TRBD2,TGTGCCAGCAGCTTAGGGACTAGCGGGATCGGGACCAAAAACATTCAGTACTTC,CASSLGTSGIGTKNIQYF
.,TRBV19,TRBJ2-1,.,TGTGCCAGTAGTCCTAACAATGAGCAGTTCTTC,CASSPNNEQFF
.,TRBV27,TRBJ1-2,TRBD1,TGTGCCAGCAGTTTATTAATCGGGACAGGGGGAAACTATGGCTACACCTTC,CASSLLIGTGGNYGYTF
.,TRBV28,TRBJ2-2,.,TGTGCCAGTCTCGACAGTCTCACCGGGGAGCTGTTTTTT,CASLDSLTGELFF
.,TRBV14,TRBJ2-7,.,TGTGCCAGCAGCCAAGACGGTTGGTTTGCAGGGACCTACGAGCAGTACTTC,CASSQDGWFAGTYEQYF
.,TRBV7-9,TRBJ2-1,.,TGTGCCAGCAGCTTAACAACCGGGACACCCCAGAAGGACAATGAGCAGTTCTTC,CASSLTTGTPQKDNEQFF
.,TRBV6-1,TRBJ2-7,TRBD2,TGTGCCAGCAGTGAAGGACTAGCGGGGGGATACGAGCAGTACTTC,CASSEGLAGGYEQYF
.,TRBV6-1,TRBJ2-7,.,TGTGCCAGCAGTGAGGCTTGGGGGGAAAATTCTTACGAGCAGTACTTC,CASSEAWGENSYEQYF
.,TRBV5-4,TRBJ2-1,TRBD2,TGTGCCAGCAGCTTCAGACTAGCGGGGGGGGAGCAGTTCTTC,CASSFRLAGGEQFF